Following are 14 T cell receptor beta chains from one sample sequenced in a study of T cell responses to AZD1222 COVID-19 vaccine. The table came from immunoSEQ multiplex PCR; TCRdb's copy has only in-frame clones and leaves some out. The table has around 140,000 clones, roughly nine tenths seen once. Material: peripheral blood, obtained on day 0 of AZD1222 vaccination. The receptors shown here come from an adult in good health.

The genes are TRBV3-1 (or the pseudogene TRBV3-2) and TRBJ2-1; TRBD2 is a possible D gene (6 bases). The germline V gene has CDR1 LGHDT and CDR2 YNNKEL (reference sequence). The CDR3 length is 14 residues. Trimming shortened V by 9 bases and J by 9 bases, and 21 bases separated the two germline ends. The CDR3 nucleotides read TGTGCCAGTAGAGCGGGTCGCAATGGGGGTGAGCAGTTCTTC. Its protein is CASRAGRNGGEQFF.

The rearrangement links TRBV29-1 to TRBJ2-7; D unclear. The V end was cut by 5 bases, the J end by 1 base, with 9 bases between. Germline V gene sequence: CDR1 SQVTM, CDR2 ANQGSEA. The CDR3 loop spans 12 amino acids. CDR3 DNA: TGCAGCGTTTGTAAGGATTCCTACGAGCAGTACTTC. Protein product: CSVCKDSYEQYF.

The V gene is TRBV15, the J gene TRBJ1-2, with D perhaps TRBD1 (5 bases). The CDR3 runs 17 residues. Trimming removed 0 bases at V and 7 bases at J, with 21 bases between. CDR1 is LNHNV, CDR2 YYDKDF, per germline (reference sequence). DNA for the CDR3: TGTGCCACCAGCAGAGATCTCCCTCAGGGTTTATTCGCTGGCTACACCTTC. Protein: CATSRDLPQGLFAGYTF.

In regard to this clone: The junction does not match germline at one end; this may be a read error. The chain is built from TRBV9 and TRBJ1-6; D possibly corresponds to TRBD1 (6 bases). The CDR3 runs to 15 residues. Germline V gives CDR1 SGDLS, CDR2 YYNGEE. The CDR3 region has the DNA TGTGCCCGCAGCGTCGGGGGCGGGGGGAATTCACCCCTCCACTTT. Translated: CARSVGGGGNSPLHF.

The chain is built from TRBV10-1 and TRBJ1-1; 7 nucleotides match TRBD1. CDR3 length: 15 amino acids. Germline CDR1 and CDR2: WNHNN and SYGVQD (reference sequence). V shed 5 bases and J 4 bases; nucleotides not matched to a gene: 10. The CDR3: CASSRRDRGGTEAFF. For the CDR3, the DNA is TGCGCCAGCAGTCGCAGGGACAGAGGGGGCACTGAAGCTTTCTTT.

The gene calls are TRBV5-1 and TRBJ2-1; D could derive from TRBD1 or TRBD2 (6 bases each). Trimming cost V 0 bases and J 1 base, with 11 bases left between them. The germline V gene encodes CDR1 SGHRS and CDR2 YFSETQ. This CDR3 contains 16 residues. This CDR3 reads CASSLVTGASYNEQFF. CDR3 DNA: TGCGCCAGCAGCTTGGTTACGGGGGCGTCCTACAATGAGCAGTTCTTC.

V is TRBV6-5 and J is TRBJ1-1; D possibly corresponds to TRBD1 (6 bases). The CDR3 length is 14 residues. Between the trimmed V and J ends, which lost 5 bases and 4 bases, there was a span of 14 bases. Per germline, CDR1 MNHEY and CDR2 SVGAGI. The CDR3 sequence is CASSPRGGSTEAFF. The CDR3 DNA reads TGTGCCAGCAGTCCACGAGGGGGGAGCACTGAAGCTTTCTTT.

The V call is TRBV7-3, the J call TRBJ2-7; D is unresolved. CDR1 SGHTA and CDR2 FQGTGA come from the germline V gene. The CDR3 loop spans 17 amino acids. Trimming cost V 4 bases and J 3 bases, with 22 bases left between them. Here the CDR3 DNA reads TGTGCCAGCAGCTCCACGGGCTACGGGCAAAGGGACTACGAGCAGTACTTC. It specifies CASSSTGYGQRDYEQYF.

This clone appeared once. The chain uses TRBV10-3 and TRBJ2-7; 12 nucleotides match TRBD1. The junction had 8 bases not matched to a gene; V was cut back by 6 bases and J by 5 bases. The CDR3 runs 15 residues. Germline V CDR1 and CDR2: ENHRY, SYGVKD. The CDR3 DNA reads TGTGCCATCAGCGGATCCGGGACAGGGGGCCACGAGCAGTACTTC. Translation gives CAISGSGTGGHEQYF.

In nucleotides, the CDR3 is TGTGCCAGCAGTTATGATGAGGGGCTTAAAGCTTTCTTT. Protein sequence: CASSYDEGLKAFF. This rearrangement joins TRBV6-5 to TRBJ1-1, with D perhaps TRBD1 (5 bases). The CDR3 length is 13 residues. Deletions cut 3 bases from V and 9 bases from J, with 14 bases between. The germline gives CDR1 MNHEY, CDR2 SVGAGI.

The rearrangement links TRBV7-5 to TRBJ2-5; the table's D call, TRBD2, was not checked against the DNA. TRBV7-5 is deemed a pseudogene. This CDR3 spans 13 amino acids. The CDR3 bases are TGTGCCAGAAGCTCTCGGGGACAAGAGACCCAGTACTTC. Translation: CARSSRGQETQYF.

The genes are TRBV7-9 and TRBJ1-4, with D maybe TRBD1 (5 bases). The CDR3 totals 15 residues. Germline values: CDR1 SEHNR, CDR2 FQNEAQ (reference sequence). Trimming removed 6 bases from V and 7 bases from J, with 18 bases in between. CDR3 loop: CASSLIAGSSEKLFF. The CDR3 coding sequence is TGTGCCAGCAGTCTGATTGCAGGGAGTAGTGAAAAACTGTTTTTT.

The chain couples TRBV12-3 or TRBV12-4 to TRBJ2-7; D unclear. The V gene lost 1 base and the J gene lost 4 bases, with 8 bases spanning the gap. This CDR3 region has 13 residues. The CDR3 region has the DNA TGTGCCAGCAGTTTAGGTAGGGTTTACGAGCAGTACTTC. This gives the protein CASSLGRVYEQYF.

The rearrangement joins TRBV7-3 to TRBJ1-1; no firm D call. The CDR3 is 14 residues long. V shed 1 base and J shed 1 base, with 7 bases lying between them. Per the germline V gene, CDR1 is SGHTA and CDR2 is FQGTGA. As DNA, the CDR3 is TGTGCCAGCAGCTTAATCCCAGGGAACACTGAAGCTTTCTTT. Its translation: CASSLIPGNTEAFF.